Shown below are 5 T cell receptor beta chains from a single sample sequenced in a study of T-cell memory formation after mild COVID-19. TCRdb redid the calling of the 5' RACE reads with MiXCR, one entry per CDR3 protein. The sample carries some 270,000 distinct CDR3 sequences, 15% recorded once. The sequenced sample was PBMCs or a T cell subset sorted from them (not recorded which). Receptors were obtained from an adult woman who had mild COVID-19 (a few samples of this study predate the infection). Cell type and time point are not known.

This clonotype has just a few counts. The chain links TRBV10-3 to TRBJ1-5; no reliable D call. This CDR3 has 14 amino acids. Germline V lookup: CDR1 ENHRY, CDR2 SYGVKD. The V end was cut by 6 bases, the J end by 2 bases, with 11 bases between. For the CDR3, the DNA is TGTGCCATCAGAGGAACGAACGGCAATCAGCCCCAGCATTTT. Protein: CAIRGTNGNQPQHF.

The chain couples TRBV5-6 to TRBJ1-1; D may be TRBD1 (5 bases). Germline CDR1 and CDR2: SGHDT and YYEEEE. The CDR3 extends over 16 amino acids. V lost 0 bases to trimming and J lost 0 bases, with 12 bases between them. The DNA for the CDR3 is TGTGCCAGCAGCTTGGTCGGGGTAGGGGTGAACACTGAAGCTTTCTTT. This translates into CASSLVGVGVNTEAFF.

The genes are TRBV5-4 and TRBJ2-5; D unclear. The V gene lost 1 base and the J gene lost 4 bases, with 5 bases spanning the gap. CDR3 length: 12 residues. Germline CDR1 is SGHNT and CDR2 is YYREEE (reference sequence). The CDR3 sequence is CASSLWSETQYF. Written as DNA, the CDR3 is TGTGCCAGCAGCTTGTGGTCAGAGACCCAGTACTTC.

V and J are TRBV6-5 and TRBJ1-1, with 11 nucleotides matching TRBD1. The CDR3 covers 17 residues. Per germline, CDR1 MNHEY and CDR2 SVGAGI. Trimming at V came to 4 bases and at J to 9 bases, leaving 16 bases not matched to a gene. CDR3 coding DNA: TGTGCCAGCAGTTCCCCGTCCCTCCGGACAGGGGGCGTGAAAGCTTTCTTT. As protein: CASSSPSLRTGGVKAFF.

The V call is TRBV11-3, the J call TRBJ1-6; D not certain. This CDR3 has 12 residues. Trimming stripped 6 bases from V and 10 bases from J, with 10 bases between. Per germline, CDR1 SGHNT and CDR2 YENEEA. CDR3 coding DNA: TGTGCCAGCAGGATGATGGGGTCACCCCTCCACTTT. Protein sequence: CASRMMGSPLHF.